What follows describes a single TCR beta chain. Its specificity is unknown. PCR was performed using 60 Vbeta and 13 Jbeta primers. Clones were sequenced by immunoSEQ multiplex PCR, and TCRdb holds only the in-frame ones, with some missing. This sample has under 200,000 clones, with 84% found just once. These data come from a study of cytomegalovirus exposure and HLA in healthy donors. General study results and limits: The Asian-associated ancestry cluster reportedly had fewer N-insertions than the approximately 700-donor mean in a later analysis.

The specimen sequenced was PBMCs. The source is a boy aged 5 to 17 in good health and CMV-seronegative.

The CDR3 sequence: CASSLNSRAGEQFF. The CDR3 region has the DNA TGTGCCAGCAGCTTAAATAGTAGGGCGGGAGAGCAGTTCTTC. The rearrangement uses TRBV7-3 and TRBJ2-1; TRBD2 might be the D (6 bases). In germline, CDR1 is SGHTA, CDR2 FQGTGA. The CDR3 spans 14 residues. Trimming removed 1 base at V and 10 bases at J, with 14 bases between.